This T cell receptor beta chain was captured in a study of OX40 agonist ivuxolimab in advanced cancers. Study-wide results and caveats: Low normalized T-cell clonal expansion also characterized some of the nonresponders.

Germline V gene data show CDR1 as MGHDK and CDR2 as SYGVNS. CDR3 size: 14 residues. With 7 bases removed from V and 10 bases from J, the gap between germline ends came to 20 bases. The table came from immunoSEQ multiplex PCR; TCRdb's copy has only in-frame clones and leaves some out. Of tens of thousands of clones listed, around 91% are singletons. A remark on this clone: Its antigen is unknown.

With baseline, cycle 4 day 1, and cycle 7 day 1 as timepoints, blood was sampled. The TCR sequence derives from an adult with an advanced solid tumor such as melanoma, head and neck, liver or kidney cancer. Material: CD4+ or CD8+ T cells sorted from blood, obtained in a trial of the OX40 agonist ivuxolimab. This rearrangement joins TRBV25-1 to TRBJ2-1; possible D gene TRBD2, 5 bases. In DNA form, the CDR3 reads TGTGCCAGCACGGCTACTAGTAATTTACGGGAGCAGTTCTTC. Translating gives CASTATSNLREQFF.